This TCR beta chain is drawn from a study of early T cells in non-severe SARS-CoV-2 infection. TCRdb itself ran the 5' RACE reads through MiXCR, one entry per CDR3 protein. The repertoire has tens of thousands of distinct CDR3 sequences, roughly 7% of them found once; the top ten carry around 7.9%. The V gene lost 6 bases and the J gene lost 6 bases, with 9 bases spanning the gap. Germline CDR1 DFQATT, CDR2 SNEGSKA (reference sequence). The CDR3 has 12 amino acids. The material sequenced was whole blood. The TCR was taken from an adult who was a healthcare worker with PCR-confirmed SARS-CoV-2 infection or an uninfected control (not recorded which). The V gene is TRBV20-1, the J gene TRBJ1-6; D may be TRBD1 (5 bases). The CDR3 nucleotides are TGCAGTGCCAGGGACCGTAATTCACCCCTCCACTTT. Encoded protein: CSARDRNSPLHF.